Reported below is one T cell receptor beta chain. This record comes from a study of blood T cell repertoires in COVID-19. Study-level information: Both acute and convalescent COVID-19 samples were obtained from the United States, Italy and Spain. PBMCs, B-cell-depleted T cells, or T cells were the source of the cDNA or gDNA that made up the material.

Cohort placement rested on clinical history that participants reported themselves. Trimming removed 0 bases at V and 4 bases at J, with 11 bases between. There are 15 residues in the CDR3. Germline V gene lookup returns CDR1 KGHSH and CDR2 LQKENI. In the original workflow: Using reference gene primer amplification, nucleated cell counts were estimated. The table came from immunoSEQ multiplex PCR; TCRdb's copy has only in-frame clones and leaves some out. From that table come the V and J calls and clone size; the DNA was used to work out D and trimming. The table has about 370,000 clones, 80% to 90% seen once; the top ten hold 1%.

The sequencing input was PBMCs or T cells enriched from blood (not recorded which). This clonotype was obtained from a man younger than 35 who had recovered from COVID-19. The chain uses TRBV18 and TRBJ2-3, with D possibly being TRBD1 (6 bases). The CDR3 protein is CASSPPLQGSDTQYF. In DNA form, the CDR3 reads TGTGCCAGCTCACCACCCCTCCAGGGGTCAGATACGCAGTATTTT.